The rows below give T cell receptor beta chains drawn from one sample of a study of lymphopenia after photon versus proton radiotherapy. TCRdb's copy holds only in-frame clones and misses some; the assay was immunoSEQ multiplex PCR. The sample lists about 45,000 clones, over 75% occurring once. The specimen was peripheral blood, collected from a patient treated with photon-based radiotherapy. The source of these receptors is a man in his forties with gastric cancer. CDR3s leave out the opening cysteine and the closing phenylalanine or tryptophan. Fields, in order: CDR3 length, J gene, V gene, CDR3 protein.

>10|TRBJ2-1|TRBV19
ASSRRVGYRF
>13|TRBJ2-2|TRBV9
ASSVEGSNTGELF
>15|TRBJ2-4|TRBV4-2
ASSQARETLAKNIQY
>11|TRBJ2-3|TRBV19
ASRTGGTDTQY
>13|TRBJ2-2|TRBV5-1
ASSPLEGGAGELF
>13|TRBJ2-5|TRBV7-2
ASSLVGGLQETQY
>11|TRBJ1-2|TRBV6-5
ASSGQIGYGYT
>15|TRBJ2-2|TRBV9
ASSVGIGGPATGELF
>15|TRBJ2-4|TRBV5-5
ASSLIWAKGQQNIQY
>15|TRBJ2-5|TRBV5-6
ASSYSSSGGYQETQY
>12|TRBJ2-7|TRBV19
ASSPGTGSYEQY
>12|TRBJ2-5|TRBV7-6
ASSSILNQETQY
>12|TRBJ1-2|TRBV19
ASSIVNSGYGYT
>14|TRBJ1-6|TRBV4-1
ASSQENRGYNSPLH
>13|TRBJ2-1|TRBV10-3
AISDPGSSYNEQF
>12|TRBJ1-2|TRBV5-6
ASGRGQNSYGYT
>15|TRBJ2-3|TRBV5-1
ASSLVGADLGTDTQY
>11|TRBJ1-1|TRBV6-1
ASGQGLNTEAF
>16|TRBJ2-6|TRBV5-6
ASSFRLAGGSGANVLT